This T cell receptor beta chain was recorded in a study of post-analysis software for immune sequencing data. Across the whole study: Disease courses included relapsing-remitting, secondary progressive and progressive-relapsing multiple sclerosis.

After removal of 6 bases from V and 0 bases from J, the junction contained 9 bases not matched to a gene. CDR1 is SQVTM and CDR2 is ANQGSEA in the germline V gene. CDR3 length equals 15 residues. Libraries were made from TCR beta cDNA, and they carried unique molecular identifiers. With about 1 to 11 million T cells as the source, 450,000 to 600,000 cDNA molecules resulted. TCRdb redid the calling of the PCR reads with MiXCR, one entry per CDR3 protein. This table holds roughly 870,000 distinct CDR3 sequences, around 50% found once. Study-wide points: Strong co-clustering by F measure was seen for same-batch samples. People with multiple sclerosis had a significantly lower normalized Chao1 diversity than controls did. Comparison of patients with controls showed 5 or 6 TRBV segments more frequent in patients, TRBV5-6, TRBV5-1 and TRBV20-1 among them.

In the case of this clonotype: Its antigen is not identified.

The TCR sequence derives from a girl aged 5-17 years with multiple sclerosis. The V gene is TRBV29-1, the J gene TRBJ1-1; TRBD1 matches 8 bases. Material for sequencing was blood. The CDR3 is CSVAGGRRMNTEAFF. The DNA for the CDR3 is TGCAGCGTCGCAGGGGGCCGCCGAATGAACACTGAAGCTTTCTTT.